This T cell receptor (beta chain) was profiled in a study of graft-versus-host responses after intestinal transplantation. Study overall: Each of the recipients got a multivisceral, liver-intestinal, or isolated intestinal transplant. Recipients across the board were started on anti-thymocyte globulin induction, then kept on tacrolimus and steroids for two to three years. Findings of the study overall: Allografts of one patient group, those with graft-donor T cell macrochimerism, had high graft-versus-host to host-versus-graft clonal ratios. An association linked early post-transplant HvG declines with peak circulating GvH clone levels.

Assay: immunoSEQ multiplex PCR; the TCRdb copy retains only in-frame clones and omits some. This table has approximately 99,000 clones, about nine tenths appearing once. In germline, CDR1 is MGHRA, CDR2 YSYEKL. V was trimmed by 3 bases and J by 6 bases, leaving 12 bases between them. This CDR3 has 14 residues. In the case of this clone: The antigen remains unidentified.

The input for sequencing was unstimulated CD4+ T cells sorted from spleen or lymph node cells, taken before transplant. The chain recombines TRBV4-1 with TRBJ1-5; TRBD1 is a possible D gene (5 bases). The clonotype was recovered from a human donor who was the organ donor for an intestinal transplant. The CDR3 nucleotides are TGCGCCAGCAGCCAGACAGCCTGGGGTCAGCCCCAGCATTTT. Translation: CASSQTAWGQPQHF.